These 27 T cell receptor beta chains were all obtained from the same sample, sequenced in a study of CD8 T cells in Susac syndrome. An input of roughly 0.5 to 1 ug of RNA was subjected to reverse transcription using random hexamers. TCRdb called the immunoSEQ multiplex PCR reads again in MiXCR, with one record for every CDR3 protein. The repertoire holds 100,000 to 150,000 distinct CDR3 sequences, with roughly 80% as singletons. Specimen: CD8+ T cells from PBMCs. The receptors shown here come from a human donor with multiple sclerosis.

V usage is TRBV12-3 or TRBV12-4 and J usage is TRBJ1-6, with 8 bases fitting TRBD1. CDR3 length: 20 residues. With V trimmed by 6 bases and J by 1 base, 17 bases remained unmatched. The CDR3 is CASRPSHVLTGDSYNSPLHF. The CDR3 coding sequence is TGTGCCAGCAGACCCTCACACGTACTGACAGGGGATTCCTATAATTCACCCCTCCACTTT.

The rearrangement links TRBV7-9 to TRBJ1-4; a weak D match, TRBD1 (5 bases). V was clipped by 5 bases and J by 7 bases, with 17 bases between them. Germline-derived CDR1 and CDR2 are SEHNR and FQNEAQ (reference sequence). CDR3 length: 15 residues. The CDR3 loop reads CASSTPGEEGEKLFF. In DNA, the CDR3 is TGTGCCAGCAGCACTCCGGGGGAGGAGGGTGAAAAACTGTTTTTT.

This clonotype was recorded once. V usage is TRBV10-3 and J usage is TRBJ1-1, with 10 bases fitting TRBD1. J was trimmed by 3 bases and V by 2 bases; bases with no gene match: 9. The CDR3 is made up of 17 amino acids. Germline V lookup: CDR1 ENHRY, CDR2 SYGVKD. CDR3 in amino acids: CAISEKTGGLGDTEAFF. The CDR3 DNA is TGTGCCATCAGTGAGAAGACAGGGGGCCTTGGTGACACTGAAGCTTTCTTT.

This clonotype is a singleton in its sample. The V gene is TRBV3-1, the J gene TRBJ2-3, with D maybe TRBD2 (6 bases). This CDR3 is 16 amino acids long. Germline V gene sequence: CDR1 LGHDT, CDR2 YNNKEL (reference sequence). The ends were cut back, 0 bases at V and 0 bases at J, with 10 bases in the middle. The CDR3 coding sequence is TGTGCCAGCAGCCAAGATTGGCTAGCGAGCACAGATACGCAGTATTTT. Amino acids: CASSQDWLASTDTQYF.

The rearrangement links TRBV27 to TRBJ2-5; D gene unclear. In germline, CDR1 is MNHEY, CDR2 SMNVEV (reference sequence). CDR3 length: 12 residues. Trimming pared 8 bases from V and 1 base from J, leaving 8 bases between. The CDR3, as DNA: TGTGCCAGCTCAAAGGGCCAAGAGACCCAGTACTTC. Protein product: CASSKGQETQYF.

This clonotype was counted once. V is TRBV4-1 and J is TRBJ1-5, with D unresolved. V was clipped by 1 base and J by 5 bases, with 6 bases between them. Germline V lookup: CDR1 MGHRA, CDR2 YSYEKL. The length of the CDR3 is 13 residues. The CDR3 coding sequence is TGCGCCAGCAGCCAAGTGGAAGATCAGCCCCAGCATTTT. The encoded protein is CASSQVEDQPQHF.

This clonotype has only a few counts. This chain links TRBV7-9 with TRBJ2-1; D gene ambiguous. In germline, CDR1 is SEHNR, CDR2 FQNEAQ (reference sequence). The CDR3 is 12 residues long. Between the trimmed V and J ends, which lost 1 base and 7 bases, there was a span of 5 bases. Here the CDR3 DNA reads TGTGCCAGCAGCTTAGTGCTGAATGAGCAGTTCTTC. Protein product: CASSLVLNEQFF.

J is TRBJ1-2 and V is TRBV7-6, with D unclear. Trimming took off 5 bases at V and 5 bases at J, with 15 bases between the two ends. This CDR3 is 14 amino acids long. Looked up from germline, CDR1 is SGHVS and CDR2 is FNYEAQ. The DNA of the CDR3 is TGTGCCAGCAGCCAAAACATGGCAGGATATGGCTACACCTTC. It codes for CASSQNMAGYGYTF.

This clonotype was counted once. J is TRBJ2-1 and V is TRBV5-3, with TRBD2 matching 11 bases. TRBV5-3 is an open reading frame, and its role is uncertain. This CDR3 is 19 amino acids long. V gave up 0 bases and J gave up 8 bases; unmatched junction bases: 16. CDR3 residues: CARSLAEIAGGPSVYEQFF. As DNA, the CDR3 is TGTGCCAGAAGCTTGGCTGAAATAGCGGGAGGGCCCTCGGTCTATGAGCAGTTCTTC.

The rearrangement uses TRBV5-1 and TRBJ1-1; no clear D gene. This CDR3 spans 12 amino acids. CDR1 and CDR2 (germline): SGHRS, YFSETQ. Deletions cut 4 bases from V and 5 bases from J, with 9 bases between. This chain's CDR3 is CASSLHETEAFF. DNA of the CDR3: TGCGCCAGCAGCCTACACGAAACTGAAGCTTTCTTT.

The chain carries TRBV6-6 and TRBJ1-2, with D possibly being TRBD1 (5 bases). V was clipped by 0 bases and J by 1 base, with 9 bases between them. The CDR3 has 15 residues. Germline CDR1 is MNHNY and CDR2 is SVGAGI (reference sequence). The CDR3 loop reads CASSYSGGNNYGYTF. The DNA of the CDR3 is TGTGCCAGCAGTTACTCTGGGGGAAATAACTATGGCTACACCTTC.

The genes are TRBV19 and TRBJ1-1; no definite D call. V was shortened by 5 bases and J by 5 bases, with 15 bases between the two germline ends. Germline V lookup: CDR1 LNHDA, CDR2 SQIVND (reference sequence). The CDR3 consists of 14 residues. The CDR3 coding sequence is TGTGCCAGTAGTCCCGACGGCCGGCGAACTGAAGCTTTCTTT. Its translation: CASSPDGRRTEAFF.

V and J are TRBV11-1 and TRBJ1-1; D uncertain. Between the trimmed V and J ends, which lost 2 bases and 1 base, there was a span of 11 bases. This CDR3 region has 15 residues. Germline V gives CDR1 SGHAT, CDR2 FQDESV (reference sequence). The CDR3 DNA is TGTGCCAGCAGCTTAACTTCAGGATGGAACACTGAAGCTTTCTTT. Its protein is CASSLTSGWNTEAFF.

This clonotype was found a few times. The V call is TRBV20-1, the J call TRBJ2-1, with TRBD2 as a possible D gene (6 bases). The V end lost 5 bases, the J end lost 3 bases, and 17 bases lay between the germline ends. Germline V lookup: CDR1 DFQATT, CDR2 SNEGSKA (reference sequence). The CDR3 loop spans 15 amino acids. The chain's CDR3 is CSAPPPGTDYNEQFF. CDR3 in DNA: TGCAGTGCTCCCCCCCCAGGGACTGACTACAATGAGCAGTTCTTC.

J is TRBJ2-1 and V is TRBV7-9; 10 positions agree with TRBD2. V trimming: 5 bases; J trimming: 10 bases; junction bases outside the gene matches: 14. CDR3 length equals 16 residues. Germline V lookup: CDR1 SEHNR, CDR2 FQNEAQ (reference sequence). The CDR3 bases are TGTGCCAGCAGCCCACGGACTAGCGGATGGGAGGTCGAGCAGTTCTTC. Its translation: CASSPRTSGWEVEQFF.

The chain combines TRBV7-6 with TRBJ1-2; D is unclear. Germline assignment: CDR1 SGHVS and CDR2 FNYEAQ. V gave up 1 base and J gave up 6 bases, with 15 bases separating them. CDR3 size: 15 residues. CDR3 bases: TGTGCCAGCAGCTTAGGTGGACTACAGACGGATGGCTACACCTTC. Translated: CASSLGGLQTDGYTF.

The chain combines TRBV13 with TRBJ2-5; TRBD1 might be the D (7 bases). The V and J ends lost 5 bases and 5 bases respectively, with 18 bases between them. Germline values: CDR1 PRHDT, CDR2 FYEKMQ (reference sequence). The CDR3 spans 15 residues. The CDR3 DNA is TGTGCCAGCAGCCCGAGACAGGGACTGGGGGAGACCCAGTACTTC. Translating it yields CASSPRQGLGETQYF.

V usage is TRBV9 and J usage is TRBJ1-1; tentative D call: TRBD1 (5 bases). The CDR3 loop spans 16 amino acids. Germline assignment: CDR1 SGDLS and CDR2 YYNGEE. V lost 0 bases and J 0 bases, leaving 12 bases between the germline ends. The CDR3 spells CASSVAGSGVNTEAFF. CDR3 nucleotides: TGTGCCAGCAGCGTAGCAGGGAGTGGGGTGAACACTGAAGCTTTCTTT.

This clonotype was counted a few times. The chain is built from TRBV5-4 and TRBJ1-6; D remains ambiguous. Looked up from germline, CDR1 is SGHNT and CDR2 is YYREEE (reference sequence). The length of the CDR3 is 13 residues. V lost 2 bases and J 7 bases, leaving 7 bases between the germline ends. The CDR3 DNA is TGTGCCAGCAGCTTTGGGGAGAATTCACCCCTCCACTTT. Its protein product is CASSFGENSPLHF.

This clonotype was observed once. The CDR3 sequence is CASSFQNTEAFF. For the CDR3, the DNA is TGTGCCAGTAGTTTCCAGAACACTGAAGCTTTCTTT. The gene calls are TRBV19 and TRBJ1-1; no clear D. The V and J ends lost 5 bases and 1 base respectively, with 5 bases between them. Germline V gene lookup returns CDR1 LNHDA and CDR2 SQIVND (reference sequence). The CDR3 length is 12 residues. The full variable domain, with the rest looked up from reference TRBV19 and TRBJ1-1, is DGGITQSPKYLFRKEGQNVTLSCEQNLNHDAMYWYRQDPGQGLRLIYYSQIVNDFQKGDIAEGYSVSREKKESFPLTVTSAQKNPTAFYLCASSFQNTEAFFGQGTRLTVV.

The sample holds one count of this clonotype. The chain joins TRBV30 to TRBJ1-2, with D maybe TRBD1 (5 bases). This CDR3 comprises 13 residues. Germline assignment: CDR1 GTSNPN and CDR2 SVGIG (reference sequence). V shed 1 base and J shed 6 bases, with 12 bases lying between them. The CDR3 loop reads CAWSADSPDGYTF. Written as DNA, the CDR3 is TGTGCCTGGAGTGCCGACAGCCCAGATGGCTACACCTTC.

This chain joins TRBV27 and TRBJ2-7; TRBD1 is a possible D gene (5 bases). V was cut by 2 bases and J by 2 bases, with 10 bases left in between. Looked up from germline, CDR1 is MNHEY and CDR2 is SMNVEV (reference sequence). The CDR3 is made up of 14 amino acids. The CDR3 bases are TGTGCCAGCAGTTTAGAGACAGAGGCCTACGAGCAGTACGTC. It specifies CASSLETEAYEQYV.

This clonotype was seen only a few times. The chain has TRBV25-1 and TRBJ2-1, with D possibly being TRBD2 (6 bases). This CDR3 is 15 amino acids long. V dropped 4 bases and J dropped 7 bases, with 17 bases sitting between them. Germline CDR1 is MGHDK and CDR2 is SYGVNS. CDR3: CASSVPSGSGNEQFF. Here the CDR3 DNA reads TGTGCCAGCAGTGTCCCCTCAGGGAGCGGGAATGAGCAGTTCTTC.

This sequence joins TRBV6-5 and TRBJ1-5, with a weak D call TRBD1 (5 bases). The germline CDR1 and CDR2 sequences are MNHEY and SVGAGI. The CDR3 length is 15 residues. Trimming took 5 bases from V and 0 from J, leaving 11 bases between them. CDR3 loop: CASSTFQGSNQPQHF. The CDR3 coding sequence is TGTGCCAGCAGTACTTTTCAGGGTAGCAATCAGCCCCAGCATTTT.

This clonotype has a handful of counts. The rearrangement uses TRBV19 and TRBJ1-1, with 9 bases aligning to TRBD1. The CDR3 sequence is 18 residues long. J was trimmed by 0 bases and V by 7 bases; bases with no gene match: 15. CDR1 and CDR2 from the germline V gene are LNHDA and SQIVND (reference sequence). The CDR3 sequence is CASIPFRTGASLNTEAFF. CDR3 bases: TGTGCCAGTATCCCGTTCCGGACAGGGGCCTCCCTGAACACTGAAGCTTTCTTT.

J is TRBJ2-7 and V is TRBV20-1, with 7 positions matching TRBD1. The CDR3 has 13 amino acids. V shed 2 bases, J shed 2 bases, and the junction held 3 bases outside the gene matches. Per germline, CDR1 DFQATT and CDR2 SNEGSKA (reference sequence). CDR3 nucleotide sequence: TGCAGTGCTAGACACAGGGGAACCTACGAGCAGTACTTC. Translation gives CSARHRGTYEQYF.

The chain uses TRBV27 and TRBJ2-3, with D maybe TRBD2 (5 bases). Germline values: CDR1 MNHEY, CDR2 SMNVEV (reference sequence). Trimming removed 1 base at V and 5 bases at J, with 13 bases between. The CDR3 sequence is 15 residues long. For the CDR3, the DNA is TGTGCCAGCAGTTTATGGAATGAGGGCGTAGATACGCAGTATTTT. It yields the protein CASSLWNEGVDTQYF.